This T cell receptor (beta chain) was obtained from a study of blood T cells in healthy people across ages. Study observations and caveats: Any conclusive comparison of naive versus antigen-experienced cells was prevented by using unsorted PBMCs. Unknown donor CMV status possibly confounded expanded clonotype changes.

Per individual sample, total RNA of at least 6 micrograms was extracted. The germline CDR1 and CDR2 sequences are KGHSH and LQKENI. The CDR3 has 15 residues. Trimming took 5 bases from V and 4 from J; bases not matched to a gene: 10. A sample-barcoded 5' primer and a J-beta primer mix were used in a second PCR of about 6 to 12 cycles. TCRdb passed the 5' RACE reads through MiXCR, listing each CDR3 protein once. The sample carries about 800,000 distinct CDR3 sequences, 58% recorded once. In the case of this clonotype: Its antigen remains unidentified.

This clonotype originated in a man between 25 and 39 years old in good health. The chain has TRBV18 and TRBJ2-7, with 8 nucleotides matching TRBD2. The sample was blood. CDR3 residues: CASSDSGGDTYEQYF. The CDR3 coding sequence is TGTGCCAGCTCAGATTCCGGGGGGGATACTTACGAGCAGTACTTC.